The 23 T cell receptor beta chains below all came from one sample that was sequenced in a study of OX40 agonist ivuxolimab in advanced cancers. The table came from immunoSEQ multiplex PCR; TCRdb's copy has only in-frame clones and leaves some out. The repertoire holds over 75,000 clones, with 75% to 95% as singletons. Sequenced here: CD4+ or CD8+ T cells sorted from blood, sampled in a trial of the OX40 agonist ivuxolimab. The receptors were gathered from an adult with an advanced solid tumor such as melanoma, head and neck, liver or kidney cancer.

This chain's CDR3 is CASSSPGHYEQYF. In nucleotides, the CDR3 is TGTGCCAGCAGTTCCCCGGGTCACTACGAGCAGTACTTC. The J gene is TRBJ2-7, the V gene TRBV28; D is undetermined. Trimming removed 4 bases from V and 3 bases from J, with 10 bases in between. This CDR3 has 13 amino acids. Germline V gene data show CDR1 as MDHEN and CDR2 as SYDVKM.

The chain is built from TRBV5-1 and TRBJ1-2; 7 bases are a match to TRBD1. The ends lost 4 bases at V and 4 bases at J; junction bases unmatched: 7. The CDR3 runs 14 residues. Germline CDR1 is SGHRS and CDR2 is YFSETQ. The chain's CDR3 is CASSLDRDFYGYTF. CDR3 coding DNA: TGCGCCAGCAGCCTAGACAGGGACTTCTATGGCTACACCTTC.

The chain uses TRBV15 and TRBJ1-1; D is undetermined. Germline lookup yields CDR1 LNHNV and CDR2 YYDKDF (reference sequence). The germline V and J ends were trimmed by 3 bases and 7 bases, with 12 bases remaining between them. The CDR3 spans 13 residues. The CDR3 here is CATSSIGGDEAFF. The CDR3 coding sequence is TGTGCCACCAGCAGTATCGGAGGTGATGAAGCTTTCTTT.

A single count supports this clone. V and J are TRBV28 and TRBJ1-2, with D uncertain. CDR1 and CDR2 from the germline V gene are MDHEN and SYDVKM. CDR3 length: 15 residues. Trimming cost V 5 bases and J 4 bases, with 17 bases left between them. CDR3 sequence (DNA): TGTGCCAGCAGTCCCCCTCCCGGGGTCCCCTATGGCTACACCTTC. Translated: CASSPPPGVPYGYTF.

This clone was observed once. The J gene is TRBJ2-7, the V gene TRBV30, with D maybe TRBD1 (6 bases). CDR1 is GTSNPN, CDR2 SVGIG, per germline (reference sequence). Trimming stripped 5 bases from V and 0 bases from J, with 11 bases between. The CDR3 runs 13 residues. The CDR3 protein is CAWGDNLSYEQYF. The CDR3 DNA sequence: TGTGCCTGGGGGGACAACCTCTCCTACGAGCAGTACTTC.

The CDR3 is CASIRTGDTGELFF. The CDR3 DNA sequence: TGTGCCAGTATTAGGACAGGGGACACCGGGGAGCTGTTTTTT. The gene calls are TRBV19 and TRBJ2-2, with 9 bases aligning to TRBD1. Germline assignment: CDR1 LNHDA and CDR2 SQIVND (reference sequence). The CDR3 is made up of 14 amino acids. J was trimmed by 3 bases and V by 7 bases; bases with no gene match: 3.

This clone was observed once. V and J are TRBV7-9 and TRBJ1-2; no clear D. The CDR3 runs 13 residues. Trimming took off 5 bases at V and 5 bases at J, with 12 bases between the two ends. CDR1 is SEHNR, CDR2 FQNEAQ, per germline (reference sequence). CDR3 nucleotide sequence: TGTGCCAGCAGCCCAAACCCCACTTATGGCTACACCTTC. Protein product: CASSPNPTYGYTF.

The genes are TRBV28 and TRBJ1-3; D gene ambiguous. V lost 7 bases and J 4 bases, leaving 5 bases between the germline ends. CDR1 MDHEN and CDR2 SYDVKM come from the germline V gene. The CDR3 is made up of 11 amino acids. The DNA for the CDR3 is TGTGCCAGCAATCAGGGAAACACCATATATTTT. This translates into CASNQGNTIYF.

The CDR3 spells CASRDRRDTEAFF. The CDR3 nucleotides read TGTGCCAGCAGGGACAGGCGAGACACTGAAGCTTTCTTT. J is TRBJ1-1 and V is TRBV6-6, with 7 nucleotides matching TRBD1. CDR3 size: 13 residues. Trimming cost V 6 bases and J 3 bases; bases outside gene matches: 4. The germline gives CDR1 MNHNY, CDR2 SVGAGI (reference sequence).

Only one count was recorded for this clone. The CDR3 region is CASLPPRGTEAFF. The CDR3 DNA is TGTGCCAGCCTGCCCCCCCGGGGCACTGAAGCTTTCTTT. The V call is TRBV28, the J call TRBJ1-1; no definite D call. CDR3 length equals 13 residues. CDR1 and CDR2 from the germline V gene are MDHEN and SYDVKM. Trimming pared 8 bases from V and 4 bases from J, leaving 14 bases between.

In the case of this clone: This sample includes further DNA sequences coding for the same CDR3. This chain uses TRBV5-1 with TRBJ2-5; TRBD2 matches at 8 bases. The CDR3 length is 14 residues. V shed 3 bases, J shed 5 bases, and the junction held 6 bases outside the gene matches. In germline, CDR1 is SGHRS, CDR2 YFSETQ. CDR3 sequence: CASSSGLAPETQYF. CDR3 in DNA: TGCGCCAGCAGCTCCGGACTAGCTCCTGAGACCCAGTACTTC.

The chain employs TRBV6-4 and TRBJ2-3; D possibly corresponds to TRBD2 (5 bases). Trimming pared 7 bases from V and 1 base from J, leaving 15 bases between. Per the germline V gene, CDR1 is MRHNA and CDR2 is SNTAGT. The CDR3 extends over 15 amino acids. This chain's CDR3 is CASKLILGGTDTQYF. CDR3 nucleotide sequence: TGTGCCAGCAAACTTATTTTGGGAGGCACAGATACGCAGTATTTT.

The rearrangement links TRBV28 to TRBJ1-5; 10 bases are a match to TRBD1. The CDR3 extends over 15 amino acids. CDR1 MDHEN and CDR2 SYDVKM come from the germline V gene. The V segment lost 3 bases and the J segment 5 bases; nucleotides outside the gene matches: 4. The CDR3 spells CASSFPGQGYQPQHF. In DNA form, the CDR3 reads TGTGCCAGCAGTTTTCCGGGACAGGGGTATCAGCCCCAGCATTTT.

The chain has TRBV19 and TRBJ2-2; possible D gene TRBD1, 5 bases. Between the trimmed V and J ends, which lost 3 bases and 0 bases, there was a span of 8 bases. Per the germline V gene, CDR1 is LNHDA and CDR2 is SQIVND (reference sequence). The CDR3 consists of 15 residues. The chain's CDR3 is CASSMGPSNTGELFF. The CDR3 region has the DNA TGTGCCAGTAGTATGGGGCCGTCGAACACCGGGGAGCTGTTTTTT.

This clone was recorded only once. The V and J genes are TRBV18 and TRBJ2-5; D is perhaps TRBD1 (5 bases). The germline CDR1 and CDR2 sequences are KGHSH and LQKENI. V lost 3 bases to trimming and J lost 5 bases, with 10 bases between them. The CDR3 length is 13 residues. The CDR3 loop is CASSPWTPETQYF. The CDR3 DNA sequence: TGTGCCAGCTCACCCTGGACACCGGAGACCCAGTACTTC.

The chain employs TRBV5-1 and TRBJ2-3, with D unresolved. In germline, CDR1 is SGHRS, CDR2 YFSETQ. The CDR3 runs 13 residues. Trimming pared 1 base from V and 6 bases from J, leaving 9 bases between. CDR3 nucleotide sequence: TGCGCCAGCAGCTTGTCAGGTTCGGATACGCAGTATTTT. Translating it yields CASSLSGSDTQYF.

The rearrangement links TRBV7-9 to TRBJ2-7, with D hard to call. The V end lost 1 base, the J end lost 5 bases, and 6 bases lay between the germline ends. The CDR3 runs to 12 residues. Germline CDR1 is SEHNR and CDR2 is FQNEAQ (reference sequence). This CDR3 is CASSLVGNEQYF. In DNA form, the CDR3 reads TGTGCCAGCAGCTTAGTTGGTAACGAGCAGTACTTC.

This rearrangement joins TRBV5-4 to TRBJ2-5; TRBD1 matches 9 bases. The V segment lost 1 base and the J segment 7 bases; nucleotides outside the gene matches: 2. The CDR3 is made up of 13 amino acids. Germline V CDR1 and CDR2: SGHNT, YYREEE (reference sequence). In DNA form, the CDR3 reads TGTGCCAGCAGCTTGCAGGGACAGGGGACCCAGTACTTC. As protein: CASSLQGQGTQYF. Complete variable domain (other parts from reference TRBV5-4 and TRBJ2-5): ETGVTQSPTHLIKTRGQQVTLRCSSQSGHNTVSWYQQALGQGPQFIFQYYREEENGRGNFPPRFSGLQFPNYSSELNVNALELDDSALYLCASSLQGQGTQYFGPGTRLLVL.

The count of this clone is one. CDR3 DNA: TGCGCCAGCAGCCCAGGAGGAGGTTCTGATACGCAGTATTTT. Translated, it gives CASSPGGGSDTQYF. The chain joins TRBV5-1 to TRBJ2-3; perhaps TRBD2 as D (5 bases). The length of the CDR3 is 14 residues. Trimming left V 4 bases short and J 6 bases short, with 15 bases between. Germline lookup yields CDR1 SGHRS and CDR2 YFSETQ.

The chain joins TRBV19 to TRBJ2-7; D remains ambiguous. V lost 3 bases and J 6 bases, leaving 12 bases between the germline ends. CDR3 length: 13 residues. Germline V gene data show CDR1 as LNHDA and CDR2 as SQIVND (reference sequence). CDR3 sequence reads: CASSIVGLSEQYF. In nucleotides, the CDR3 is TGTGCCAGTAGTATCGTCGGGTTGAGCGAGCAGTACTTC.

The rearrangement joins TRBV7-2 to TRBJ2-5; D is possibly TRBD1 or TRBD2 (5 bases each). Germline loops: CDR1 SGHTA, CDR2 FQGNSA. This CDR3 has 15 residues. Trimming removed 0 bases from V and 3 bases from J, with 11 bases in between. As DNA, the CDR3 is TGTGCCAGCAGCTTAGCTGGGGCCGGGGAAGAGACCCAGTACTTC. Protein product: CASSLAGAGEETQYF.

This chain links TRBV19 with TRBJ2-5, with unresolved D. The V end lost 5 bases, the J end lost 5 bases, and 21 bases lay between the germline ends. Germline CDR1 LNHDA, CDR2 SQIVND (reference sequence). CDR3 length equals 16 residues. The CDR3: CASSAVSTRLSETQYF. CDR3 nucleotides: TGTGCCAGTAGTGCCGTTAGTACCCGCCTGAGCGAGACCCAGTACTTC.

J is TRBJ2-5 and V is TRBV2; 9 bases are shared with TRBD1. The germline V gene encodes CDR1 SNHLY and CDR2 FYNNEI. The CDR3 extends over 13 amino acids. The V gene end was trimmed by 5 bases and the J gene end by 5 bases; junction bases not matched to a gene: 3. The CDR3 DNA follows: TGTGCCAGCAGTTTTGGACAGGGGGAGACCCAGTACTTC. Amino acid sequence: CASSFGQGETQYF.